The 10 T cell receptor beta chains given below trace back to one sample, sequenced in a study of identical twins. TCRdb passed the 5' RACE reads through MiXCR, listing each CDR3 protein once. Of 240,000 or so distinct CDR3 sequences listed, about an eighth were seen once; the top ten hold 3.5% to 5%. This sample also belongs to another study, concerning yellow fever vaccine responses in identical twins.

Sequencing was performed on memory (CD45RO+) T cells sorted from blood. These receptors all stem from a woman aged 18-29 years in good health.

This sequence joins TRBV5-4 and TRBJ2-5; 9 bases are shared with TRBD2. Looked up from germline, CDR1 is SGHNT and CDR2 is YYREEE (reference sequence). The V and J ends lost 9 bases and 2 bases, in that order; junction bases with no gene match: 8. There are 14 residues in the CDR3. CDR3 loop: CATSSGSGQETQYF. The CDR3, as DNA: TGTGCCACAAGTAGCGGGAGCGGGCAAGAGACCCAGTACTTC.

The chain couples TRBV18 to TRBJ2-7; D uncertain. V gave up 2 bases and J gave up 5 bases, with 13 bases separating them. CDR1 KGHSH and CDR2 LQKENI come from the germline V gene. This CDR3 has 14 residues. The CDR3 is CASSPKAAVDEQYF. CDR3 in DNA: TGTGCCAGCTCACCAAAGGCGGCAGTTGACGAGCAGTACTTC.

This clonotype has more than one count but fewer than ten. The CDR3 loop is CASSTRRAAYNEQFF. The CDR3 DNA reads TGCGCCAGCAGCACCCGCCGGGCAGCATACAATGAGCAGTTCTTC. V is TRBV5-1 and J is TRBJ2-1, with D hard to call. The CDR3 consists of 15 residues. V was clipped by 4 bases and J by 4 bases, with 15 bases between them. Germline assignment: CDR1 SGHRS and CDR2 YFSETQ.

This clonotype was seen repeatedly, ten times or more. This chain uses TRBV10-3 with TRBJ2-1; 10 nucleotides line up with TRBD2. This CDR3 spans 16 amino acids. Germline V gene data show CDR1 as ENHRY and CDR2 as SYGVKD. After removal of 0 bases from V and 7 bases from J, the junction contained 6 bases not matched to a gene. The CDR3 region is CAISESASGSTNEQFF. CDR3 nucleotide sequence: TGTGCCATCAGTGAGTCGGCTAGCGGGAGTACGAATGAGCAGTTCTTC.

The table lists this clonotype with many counts. This chain links TRBV7-2 with TRBJ2-1; TRBD1 might be the D (6 bases). V lost 1 base, J lost 8 bases, and 15 bases lay in between. Germline CDR1 reads SGHTA; CDR2 reads FQGNSA. The CDR3 runs to 15 residues. The DNA of the CDR3 is TGTGCCAGCAGCTTAGGAGGGGGAGCCGGGGATGAGCAGTTCTTC. This encodes CASSLGGGAGDEQFF.

This clonotype showed up just a few times. CDR3 residues: CSASPRTGPYEQYF. For the CDR3, the DNA is TGCAGTGCTTCACCTCGGACAGGGCCCTACGAGCAGTACTTC. The chain recombines TRBV20-1 with TRBJ2-7; 8 bases match TRBD1. There are 14 residues in the CDR3. After removal of 5 bases from V and 2 bases from J, the junction contained 8 bases not matched to a gene. Germline assignment: CDR1 DFQATT and CDR2 SNEGSKA (reference sequence).

This clonotype was observed a handful of times. The chain joins TRBV4-2 to TRBJ2-3, with D perhaps assigned TRBD1 or TRBD2 (5 bases each). V lost 1 base, J lost 1 base, and 9 bases lay in between. Germline V lookup: CDR1 LGHNA, CDR2 YNFKEQ. CDR3 length: 15 residues. CDR3 sequence reads: CASSQVRGRTDTQYF. The CDR3 nucleotides are TGTGCCAGCAGCCAAGTTCGGGGCCGCACAGATACGCAGTATTTT.

This clonotype was observed a few times. V is TRBV6-5 and J is TRBJ2-3; no definite D call. Trimming left V 7 bases short and J 3 bases short, with 5 bases between. Per germline, CDR1 MNHEY and CDR2 SVGAGI. CDR3 size: 11 residues. In nucleotides, the CDR3 is TGTGCCAGCAAAAGGACAGATACGCAGTATTTT. Translated, it gives CASKRTDTQYF.

The chain links TRBV6-2 or TRBV6-3 to TRBJ2-7; TRBD2 matches at 8 bases. Germline assignment: CDR1 MNHEY and CDR2 SVGEGT. The CDR3 extends over 12 amino acids. V lost 8 bases and J lost 7; bases outside the gene matches: 7. CDR3 coding DNA: TGTGCCAGCCGGGGGGGCAGTGTGGAGCAGTACTTC. Translating it yields CASRGGSVEQYF.

The chain joins TRBV7-3 to TRBJ2-2, with D tentatively TRBD1 or TRBD2 (6 bases each). The CDR3 contains 18 residues. Trimming pared 5 bases from V and 2 bases from J, leaving 21 bases between. Germline values: CDR1 SGHTA, CDR2 FQGTGA. The CDR3 sequence is CASSARRIGGLNTGELFF. The DNA of the CDR3 is TGTGCCAGCAGCGCCAGGCGGATCGGGGGCTTAAACACCGGGGAGCTGTTTTTT.